Presented here are 23 T cell receptor beta chains from one specimen sequenced in a study of OX40 agonist ivuxolimab in advanced cancers. This table comes from immunoSEQ multiplex PCR, and its TCRdb copy is limited to in-frame clones, with some not included. This table holds roughly 13,000 clones, 76% found once. Sequenced here: CD4+ or CD8+ T cells sorted from blood, sampled in a trial of the OX40 agonist ivuxolimab. These receptors were taken from an adult with an advanced solid tumor such as melanoma, head and neck, liver or kidney cancer.

The chain recombines TRBV10-3 with TRBJ1-3; no clear D. Trimming took off 0 bases at V and 0 bases at J, with 9 bases between the two ends. CDR3 length: 16 residues. Germline V lookup: CDR1 ENHRY, CDR2 SYGVKD. CDR3 in amino acids: CAISESRAPSGNTIYF. The CDR3 bases are TGTGCCATCAGTGAGTCGAGGGCCCCCTCTGGAAACACCATATATTTT.

The V gene is TRBV5-1, the J gene TRBJ2-3; perhaps TRBD1 as D (6 bases). The V end was cut by 4 bases, the J end by 11 bases, with 20 bases between. The germline V gene encodes CDR1 SGHRS and CDR2 YFSETQ. The CDR3 totals 14 residues. The CDR3 protein is CASSEWGLRRWQYF. The CDR3 DNA reads TGCGCCAGCAGCGAGTGGGGGCTCCGGCGATGGCAGTATTTT.

V gene TRBV4-2 combines with J gene TRBJ2-7, with 9 bases lining up with TRBD1. After removal of 5 bases from V and 6 bases from J, the junction contained 8 bases not matched to a gene. The CDR3 contains 14 residues. The germline V gene has CDR1 LGHNA and CDR2 YNFKEQ. CDR3 nucleotide sequence: TGTGCCAGCAGCATACCGGGACAGGGCCGCGAGCAGTACTTC. Its translation: CASSIPGQGREQYF.

V usage is TRBV11-2 and J usage is TRBJ2-5; D unclear. The CDR3 runs to 13 residues. The germline V gene has CDR1 SGHAT and CDR2 FQNNGV. Trimming removed 0 bases at V and 7 bases at J, with 9 bases between. CDR3 sequence: CASSLDPLRTQYF. The CDR3 coding sequence is TGTGCCAGCAGCTTAGATCCCCTCCGGACCCAGTACTTC.

V is TRBV27 and J is TRBJ1-2, with 7 bases lining up with TRBD1. This CDR3 comprises 15 residues. Losses at the gene ends were 4 bases for V and 4 bases for J; bases not matched to a gene: 9. Per the germline V gene, CDR1 is MNHEY and CDR2 is SMNVEV (reference sequence). CDR3 region: CASSSTRTGFYGYTF. The CDR3 DNA sequence: TGTGCCAGCAGTTCGACAAGGACAGGATTCTATGGCTACACCTTC.

The chain joins TRBV18 to TRBJ2-6, with a weak D call TRBD1 (6 bases). Germline CDR1 is KGHSH and CDR2 is LQKENI. The CDR3 is 18 amino acids. V shed 5 bases and J shed 0 bases, with 17 bases lying between them. CDR3 nucleotide sequence: TGTGCCAGCTCAAGAACAGGGATCTCACCCTCTGGGGCCAACGTCCTGACTTTC. It is translated as CASSRTGISPSGANVLTF.

This clone was observed once. V is TRBV7-2 and J is TRBJ2-1; D possibly corresponds to TRBD2 (6 bases). Germline CDR1 reads SGHTA; CDR2 reads FQGNSA. V was pared by 1 base and J by 3 bases, with 13 bases between. The CDR3 spans 16 residues. The CDR3 loop reads CASSLGVGLNYNEQFF. The CDR3 DNA follows: TGTGCCAGCAGCTTAGGGGTGGGACTTAACTACAATGAGCAGTTCTTC.

This rearrangement joins TRBV5-6 to TRBJ1-1; TRBD1 agrees at 7 bases. In germline, CDR1 is SGHDT, CDR2 YYEEEE. With 6 bases clipped from V and 10 bases from J, the junction kept 6 bases outside the gene matches. The CDR3 is 11 amino acids. CDR3 region: CASTGGDGAFF. CDR3 DNA: TGTGCCAGCACAGGGGGGGATGGAGCTTTCTTT.

This chain joins TRBV4-1 and TRBJ2-1; maybe TRBD1 (6 bases). V was clipped by 4 bases and J by 3 bases, with 13 bases between them. Germline V gives CDR1 MGHRA, CDR2 YSYEKL. The CDR3 runs to 15 residues. CDR3 residues: CASSPAGQLYNEQFF. The CDR3 nucleotides read TGCGCCAGCAGCCCAGCAGGACAGCTCTACAATGAGCAGTTCTTC.

The rearrangement uses TRBV6-1 and TRBJ2-1, with 13 bases identical to TRBD2. CDR1 is MNHNS, CDR2 SASEGT, per germline. Trimming cost V 2 bases and J 5 bases; bases outside gene matches: 3. The CDR3 covers 16 residues. The CDR3 loop reads CASSEWTSGGNNEQFF. The CDR3 DNA sequence: TGTGCCAGCAGTGAATGGACTAGCGGGGGTAACAATGAGCAGTTCTTC.

The genes are TRBV9 and TRBJ2-1; D gene unclear. Trimming left V 0 bases short and J 5 bases short, with 9 bases between. Germline V gene lookup returns CDR1 SGDLS and CDR2 YYNGEE. CDR3 length: 14 amino acids. The CDR3 spells CASSVVGNNNEQFF. CDR3 DNA sequence: TGTGCCAGCAGCGTAGTAGGAAACAACAATGAGCAGTTCTTC.

The chain links TRBV9 to TRBJ2-1, with D hard to call. The V end was cut by 0 bases, the J end by 6 bases, with 13 bases between. This CDR3 is built from 15 residues. Germline values: CDR1 SGDLS, CDR2 YYNGEE. For the CDR3, the DNA is TGTGCCAGCAGCGTAGTTAGTGGGCTCGGCAATGAGCAGTTCTTC. It translates to CASSVVSGLGNEQFF.

The V and J genes are TRBV7-9 and TRBJ2-1, with 7 bases lining up with TRBD1. CDR1 SEHNR and CDR2 FQNEAQ come from the germline V gene (reference sequence). This CDR3 comprises 16 residues. V lost 5 bases and J lost 8; bases outside the gene matches: 15. The CDR3 is CASSHGGTGVSHEQFF. DNA of the CDR3: TGTGCCAGCAGCCATGGGGGCACAGGGGTTTCCCATGAGCAGTTCTTC.

CDR3 in amino acids: CATSRARGGEGTQYF. The CDR3 DNA follows: TGTGCCACCAGCAGAGCGCGCGGGGGCGAGGGTACGCAGTATTTT. This chain uses TRBV15 with TRBJ2-3; possibly TRBD2 for D (7 bases). Germline CDR1 and CDR2: LNHNV and YYDKDF (reference sequence). CDR3 length: 15 amino acids. Between the trimmed V and J ends, which lost 1 base and 8 bases, there was a span of 16 bases.

The chain carries TRBV6-5 and TRBJ1-1; TRBD1 is a possible D gene (6 bases). The CDR3 totals 15 residues. Germline lookup yields CDR1 MNHEY and CDR2 SVGAGI. Trimming stripped 2 bases from V and 3 bases from J, with 13 bases between. In DNA, the CDR3 is TGTGCCAGCAGTTACCCTAAGAACAGGGACACTGAAGCTTTCTTT. It codes for CASSYPKNRDTEAFF.

The chain employs TRBV29-1 and TRBJ1-2; D may be TRBD1 (5 bases). Germline lookup yields CDR1 SQVTM and CDR2 ANQGSEA. This CDR3 contains 16 residues. With 1 base removed from V and 2 bases from J, the gap between germline ends came to 17 bases. CDR3 loop: CSVEVVRPGNNYGYTF. The CDR3 DNA reads TGCAGCGTTGAAGTTGTGCGTCCAGGGAACAACTATGGCTACACCTTC.

This clone showed up just once. The chain links TRBV7-9 to TRBJ1-2; TRBD1 matches 10 bases. The CDR3 length is 17 residues. V shed 5 bases and J 4 bases; nucleotides not matched to a gene: 13. Germline CDR1 SEHNR, CDR2 FQNEAQ (reference sequence). The CDR3 bases are TGTGCCAGCAGCAACCGGGACAGGGGCCGCGGGTTCTATGGCTACACCTTC. It translates to CASSNRDRGRGFYGYTF.

This chain connects TRBV9 to TRBJ1-1, with D possibly being TRBD1 (5 bases). This CDR3 contains 15 residues. CDR1 SGDLS and CDR2 YYNGEE come from the germline V gene. V was trimmed by 0 bases and J by 0 bases, leaving 9 bases between them. As DNA, the CDR3 is TGTGCCAGCAGCGTAGCTACAGGCGTGAACACTGAAGCTTTCTTT. This translates into CASSVATGVNTEAFF.

By share of the sample, this clone is medium-sized. The V call is TRBV2, the J call TRBJ1-2; tentatively, D is TRBD1 (5 bases). There are 12 residues in the CDR3. V lost 5 bases and J 5 bases, leaving 9 bases between the germline ends. Germline CDR1 is SNHLY and CDR2 is FYNNEI. The CDR3 loop reads CASSPGTYGYTF. CDR3 DNA sequence: TGTGCCAGCAGTCCTGGGACTTATGGCTACACCTTC.

The chain has TRBV7-2 and TRBJ2-3; no reliable D call. The CDR3 spans 11 residues. Germline V CDR1 and CDR2: SGHTA, FQGNSA. The V and J ends lost 4 bases and 4 bases respectively, with 3 bases between them. CDR3 loop: CASSSADTQYF. In DNA form, the CDR3 reads TGTGCCAGCAGCTCGGCAGATACGCAGTATTTT.

DNA for the CDR3: TGCGCCAGCAGCGGTCCCCCCGGGGGCGGCACAGATACGCAGTATTTT. Encoded protein: CASSGPPGGGTDTQYF. This chain joins TRBV5-1 and TRBJ2-3, with D possibly being TRBD1 or TRBD2 (6 bases each). The CDR3 length is 16 residues. The germline V and J ends were trimmed by 4 bases and 1 base, with 16 bases remaining between them. Germline loops: CDR1 SGHRS, CDR2 YFSETQ.

The V gene is TRBV5-4, the J gene TRBJ2-1; 11 bases align to TRBD2. V dropped 5 bases and J dropped 7; count of bases not matched to a gene: 8. From germline, CDR1 is SGHNT and CDR2 YYREEE (reference sequence). The CDR3 loop spans 15 amino acids. This CDR3 reads CASRETSGGPNEQFF. In nucleotides, the CDR3 is TGTGCCAGCAGGGAAACTAGCGGGGGACCTAATGAGCAGTTCTTC.

The chain links TRBV27 to TRBJ2-7; TRBD1 is a possible D gene (5 bases). Per the germline V gene, CDR1 is MNHEY and CDR2 is SMNVEV (reference sequence). V was cut by 3 bases and J by 5 bases, with 8 bases left in between. The CDR3 sequence is 12 residues long. CDR3 in amino acids: CASSLGPHEQYF. CDR3 DNA sequence: TGTGCCAGCAGTTTGGGGCCTCACGAGCAGTACTTC.